The rows below give T cell receptor beta chains drawn from one sample of a study of blood T cells in healthy people across ages. Each CDR3 protein gets one entry after TCRdb re-called the 5' RACE reads with MiXCR. Of fewer than 900,000 distinct CDR3 sequences in the sample, 36% were seen once. Sequenced sample: blood. The origin of the receptors is a man between 18 and 35 years old in good health. CDR3s include the opening cysteine and the closing phenylalanine or tryptophan. A D gene is named only where the DNA matches it firmly. Some rows mark clone size as missing; the rest say once, few, many or name a class of expanded clone.

v_call,clone_size,j_call,d_call,cdr3_nt,cdr3_aa
TRBV7-2,.,TRBJ2-1,TRBD1,TGTGCCAGCAGTTCGGACAGGCTGAGCTCCTACAATGAGCAGTTCTTC,CASSSDRLSSYNEQFF
TRBV7-2,.,TRBJ1-4,.,TGTGCCAGCAGCGTAAATCGGGGGACTGAAAAACTGTTTTTT,CASSVNRGTEKLFF
TRBV13,.,TRBJ2-5,.,TGTGCCAGCAGCTTCGTGGATAGGGCGGAGACCCAGTACTTC,CASSFVDRAETQYF
TRBV2,many,TRBJ2-3,.,TGTGCCAGCAGTGATCCAGATACGCAGTATTTT,CASSDPDTQYF
TRBV29-1,many,TRBJ2-3,TRBD2,TGCAGCGGGGGGAGAGCGGGGACCACAGATACGCAGTATTTT,CSGGRAGTTDTQYF
TRBV2,.,TRBJ1-1,.,TGTGCCAGCATGTACTCAGGGGAAGCTTTCTTT,CASMYSGEAFF
TRBV12-3/TRBV12-4,few,TRBJ2-3,TRBD2,TGTGCCAGCAGTCCCAGGGGACTAGCGGAAACAGATACGCAGTATTTT,CASSPRGLAETDTQYF
TRBV7-3,.,TRBJ1-1,.,TGTGCCAGCAGCCTCGAGTTTTCCACTGAAGCTTTCTTT,CASSLEFSTEAFF
TRBV27,.,TRBJ2-5,TRBD1,TGTGCCAGCAGTTCCCCGGGACAGGAAGAGACCCAGTACTTC,CASSSPGQEETQYF
TRBV5-1,many,TRBJ2-1,TRBD2,TGCGCCAGCAGCCCTAGCGGGGTCTCCTACAATGAGCAGTTCTTC,CASSPSGVSYNEQFF
TRBV18,once,TRBJ2-5,.,TGTGCCAGCTCACGAGGCGACTACCAAGAGACCCAGTACTTC,CASSRGDYQETQYF
TRBV12-3/TRBV12-4,.,TRBJ2-1,.,TGTGCCAGCAGTTCCATACAGAGGGAGCAGTTCTTC,CASSSIQREQFF
TRBV7-9,many,TRBJ2-4,TRBD2,TGTGCCAGCAGCCGAAGAATGACTAGCGGGGGAAACATTCAGTACTTC,CASSRRMTSGGNIQYF
TRBV4-2,few,TRBJ2-3,.,TGTGCCAGCAGCCAAGAGGCGGGGGCGGGGTTGACGCAGTATTTT,CASSQEAGAGLTQYF
TRBV29-1,.,TRBJ2-2,TRBD1,TGCAGCGCCGCGGGCGGGACAGGGGGCCACGGGGAGCTGTTTTTT,CSAAGGTGGHGELFF
TRBV3-1,.,TRBJ2-1,TRBD2,TGTGCCAGCAGCCAAGATAGCACTAGCGGGGGAAATGAGCAGTTCTTC,CASSQDSTSGGNEQFF
TRBV5-1,many,TRBJ2-3,TRBD1,TGCGCCAGCAGTCCGCTACAGGGGGCTGGAGATACGCAGTATTTT,CASSPLQGAGDTQYF
TRBV5-1,few,TRBJ2-4,TRBD1,TGCGCCAGCAGCCCCACCGGGACAGGGGAGGACATTCAGTACTTC,CASSPTGTGEDIQYF
TRBV12-3/TRBV12-4,few,TRBJ2-3,.,TGTGCCAGCAGTCTTCAGCCCTGGGGAAGCACAGATACGCAGTATTTT,CASSLQPWGSTDTQYF
TRBV25-1,.,TRBJ1-1,TRBD1,TGTGCCACGGGACAGGGTGGCACTGAAGCTTTCTTT,CATGQGGTEAFF
TRBV11-2,.,TRBJ2-3,TRBD2,TGTGCCAGCAGCACCTGGACTAGCGGGAGTGCAGATACGCAGTATTTT,CASSTWTSGSADTQYF
TRBV10-3,.,TRBJ1-4,.,TGTGCCATCAGTGAGTCGGGCGGATCAAATGAAAAACTGTTTTTT,CAISESGGSNEKLFF
TRBV5-1,.,TRBJ1-2,.,TGCGCCAGCAGCTTGGTTCGGACAGAGAACTATGGCTACACCTTC,CASSLVRTENYGYTF
TRBV15,.,TRBJ1-2,TRBD1,TGTGCCACCAGCGACAGGGGGAGGGGGAACTATGGCTACACCTTC,CATSDRGRGNYGYTF
TRBV5-1,few,TRBJ2-7,TRBD1,TGCGCCAGCAGTTGGGGACAGGGGGAGGGACACGAGCAGTACTTC,CASSWGQGEGHEQYF
TRBV12-3/TRBV12-4,.,TRBJ1-2,TRBD1,TGTGCCAGCAGCTGCGGGACAGGGGCTGGCTACACCTTC,CASSCGTGAGYTF
TRBV4-3,many,TRBJ2-1,TRBD1,TGCGCCAGCAGCCAAGAAGACAGGGGAGATGAGCAGTTCTTC,CASSQEDRGDEQFF
TRBV21-1,few,TRBJ2-1,.,TGTGCCAGCAGCAACGGCGGACTAGCGGAGAGAGAGCAGTTCTTC,CASSNGGLAEREQFF
TRBV28,.,TRBJ1-2,.,TGTGCCAGCAGGCCCACAGGGAACGGGTACCATGGCTACACCTTC,CASRPTGNGYHGYTF
TRBV7-2,.,TRBJ2-7,.,TGTGCCAGCAGCTCCGACAACTACAATGAGCAGTACTTC,CASSSDNYNEQYF
TRBV5-1,.,TRBJ1-1,TRBD1,TGCGCCAGCAGTTTTGACAGGGGGGGGGGACTGAACACTGAAGCTTTCTTT,CASSFDRGGGLNTEAFF
TRBV12-3/TRBV12-4,few,TRBJ1-4,.,TGTGCCAGCAGTTTAGAGGAGGCGAATGAAAAACTGTTTTTT,CASSLEEANEKLFF
TRBV3-1,many,TRBJ2-5,TRBD1,TGTGCCAGCAGACGGGGACAGGGGGCGCCGTACCAAGAGACCCAGTACTTC,CASRRGQGAPYQETQYF
TRBV4-3,few,TRBJ2-2,TRBD1,TGCGCCAGCAGCCAAGAAGACAGGGGAAACACCGGGGAGCTGTTTTTT,CASSQEDRGNTGELFF
TRBV5-1,many,TRBJ2-1,.,TGCGCCAGCAGCTCCCTCGTGGGGAGTGGGGGCAATGAGCAGTTCTTC,CASSSLVGSGGNEQFF
TRBV20-1,.,TRBJ2-1,TRBD2,TGCAGTGCTAGCCGACCGGGACTAGCGGGGGGGAGCTCCTACAATGAGCAGTTCTTC,CSASRPGLAGGSSYNEQFF
TRBV6-6,.,TRBJ1-4,.,TGTGCCAGCACTGATGGGTATGAAAAACTGTTTTTT,CASTDGYEKLFF
TRBV7-6,.,TRBJ1-2,.,TGTGTCAGCCGTGACACGAATGGCTACACCTTC,CVSRDTNGYTF
TRBV20-1,.,TRBJ2-2,TRBD1,TGCAGTGCTAGGGCCAGTATACAGGGGGCGAACGGGGAGCTGTTTTTT,CSARASIQGANGELFF
TRBV10-3,few,TRBJ2-5,.,TGTGCCATCAAGCTTTCGGCAGAACAAGAGACCCAGTACTTC,CAIKLSAEQETQYF
TRBV6-6,.,TRBJ1-1,TRBD1,TGTGCCAGCAGTGCGCCGGGACAGGGGGCGTACACTGAAGCTTTCTTT,CASSAPGQGAYTEAFF
TRBV11-2,few,TRBJ1-4,.,TGTGCCAGCAGCTTAGTAACGGCTAATGAAAAACTGTTTTTT,CASSLVTANEKLFF
TRBV6-2/TRBV6-3,.,TRBJ2-1,.,TGTGCCAGCAGCTCCCCTCCACAGGGCTCCTACAATGAGCAGTTCTTC,CASSSPPQGSYNEQFF
TRBV4-3,.,TRBJ2-5,TRBD2,TGCGCCAGCAGCCAAGCTGGCTATAGCGGGGGGGCCTTTGAGACCCAGTACTTC,CASSQAGYSGGAFETQYF
TRBV28,.,TRBJ2-7,.,TGTGCCAGCAGTTCACAGGTCCCCTACGAGCAGTACTTC,CASSSQVPYEQYF
TRBV12-3/TRBV12-4,.,TRBJ2-7,TRBD1,TGTGCCAGCAGTCCCCATTATGGCTGGGCAGGGGGCGCGGGTAATGAGCAGTACTTC,CASSPHYGWAGGAGNEQYF
TRBV7-6,few,TRBJ2-1,.,TGTGCCAGCAGCTTTTCGGACACAGGCTCCTACAATGAGCAGTTCTTC,CASSFSDTGSYNEQFF
TRBV7-9,.,TRBJ2-3,TRBD2,TGTGCCAGCAGCCCCCCCCGGGGGATAGCGGGGACAGATACGCAGTATTTT,CASSPPRGIAGTDTQYF
TRBV20-1,many,TRBJ1-2,.,TGCAGTGCTCGTGGGGGCTATGGCTACACCTTC,CSARGGYGYTF
TRBV12-3/TRBV12-4,.,TRBJ2-7,.,TGTGCCAGCAGTTTTGGTGGCCTGGGCGAGCAGTACTTC,CASSFGGLGEQYF
TRBV2,few,TRBJ2-3,.,TGTGCCAGCAGTGAAGATCCGTTTACTAGCACAGATACGCAGTATTTT,CASSEDPFTSTDTQYF
TRBV6-5,.,TRBJ2-1,.,TGTGCCAGCAGTTACTCCGTAGAAGGATCTGACAATGAGCAGTTCTTC,CASSYSVEGSDNEQFF
TRBV30,few,TRBJ1-6,.,TGTGCCTGGACAGAGTATAATTCACCCCTCCACTTT,CAWTEYNSPLHF